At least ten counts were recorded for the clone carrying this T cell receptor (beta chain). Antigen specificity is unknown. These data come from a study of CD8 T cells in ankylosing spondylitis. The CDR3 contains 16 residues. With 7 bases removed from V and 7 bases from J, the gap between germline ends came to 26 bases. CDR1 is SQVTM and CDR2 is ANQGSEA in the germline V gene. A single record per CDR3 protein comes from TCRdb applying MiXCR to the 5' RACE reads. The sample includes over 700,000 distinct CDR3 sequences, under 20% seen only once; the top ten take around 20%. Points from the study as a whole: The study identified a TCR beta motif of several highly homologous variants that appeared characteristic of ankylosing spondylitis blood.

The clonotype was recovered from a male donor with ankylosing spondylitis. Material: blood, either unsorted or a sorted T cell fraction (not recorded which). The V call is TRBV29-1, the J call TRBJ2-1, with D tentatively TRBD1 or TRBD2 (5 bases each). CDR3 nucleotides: TGCAGCGCCGGGGTAGGGCTAGGGGCTGTTTGGAATGAGCAGTTCTTC. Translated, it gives CSAGVGLGAVWNEQFF.